The 3 T cell receptor beta chains below come from one sample, sequenced in a study of beta chain features in type 1 diabetes (dated 2018 in TCRdb). Overall study results and their limits: A moderate but significant shortening of TCRB CDR3 length was observed in type 1 diabetes patients in all four CD4+ subsets.

Libraries were built with the immunoSEQ multiplex PCR assay. The entire amount of isolated RNA was reverse transcribed using the High Capacity cDNA Reverse Transcription Kit, so the sequenced TCRB transcripts were expressed ones. This immuneACCESS table, as held by TCRdb, lists in-frame sequences with V and J called but not all clones. Of the missing ones, under half trace to an unresolved V gene in checked studies; the others have no known cause. This sample has approximately 360,000 clones in its table, and 10% to 15% of those were observed once. The ten most abundant clones make up 0.0095% to 0.012% of the sample. These receptors lack a known antigen. The source material was naive CD4+ T cells from blood. Sample cell subset or site, as interpreted from the label and publication: true naive CD4+ T cells. The receptors stem from a woman younger than 35 with type 1 diabetes.

This clone was seen a handful of times. This sequence joins TRBV4-1 and TRBJ2-1; no clear D. Germline lookup yields CDR1 MGHRA and CDR2 YSYEKL. With 1 base removed from V and 6 bases from J, the gap between germline ends came to 7 bases. The CDR3 extends over 13 amino acids. The CDR3 region is CASSQGRGNEQFF. CDR3 coding DNA: TGCGCCAGCAGCCAAGGACGAGGCAATGAGCAGTTCTTC.

This clone was counted only a few times. The chain recombines TRBV4-3 with TRBJ2-1, with D possibly being TRBD2 (6 bases). Germline lookup yields CDR1 LGHNA and CDR2 YSLEER. V gave up 1 base and J gave up 2 bases, with 12 bases separating them. There are 16 residues in the CDR3. DNA for the CDR3: TGCGCCAGCAGCCAAGGGGGGGACCCTGCCTACAATGAGCAGTTCTTC. Protein sequence: CASSQGGDPAYNEQFF.

V is TRBV6-4 and J is TRBJ1-5; maybe TRBD1 (5 bases). Germline V gives CDR1 MRHNA, CDR2 SNTAGT. The V end was cut by 4 bases, the J end by 7 bases, with 17 bases between. The CDR3 extends over 15 amino acids. The CDR3 here is CASSVGQGGGQPQHF. CDR3 nucleotides: TGTGCCAGCAGTGTCGGCCAGGGTGGAGGGCAGCCCCAGCATTTT.